The clone carrying this T cell receptor (beta chain) was found once. The CDR3 totals 15 residues. V was clipped by 1 base and J by 4 bases, with 11 bases between them. Germline values: CDR1 KGHSH, CDR2 LQKENI. The data originate from a study of control samples from healthy donors and cancer patients. Clones were read by immunoSEQ multiplex PCR, and TCRdb kept only the in-frame ones, dropping some. The sample holds about 140,000 clones, 94% seen once. This chain uses TRBV18 with TRBJ1-3; a possible D gene is TRBD1 (6 bases). The material sequenced was blood. The TCR originated in a man aged 40-49 years in good health. CDR3 loop: CASSPQGVFGNTIYF. DNA of the CDR3: TGTGCCAGCTCACCACAGGGGGTCTTCGGAAACACCATATATTTT.